These 30 T cell receptor beta chains were sequenced from one sample in a study of T cell repertoires in ileal Crohn's disease. Sequenced by immunoSEQ multiplex PCR; TCRdb stores in-frame clones only, minus some. The sample consists of 730 or so clones, 85% to 95% of them appearing once. Time point noted: neoterminal ileum biopsy at postoperative endoscopy, about 6 months after surgery. The sequencing input was ileal tissue. These TCRs come from an adult with Crohn's disease.

The chain combines TRBV19 with TRBJ1-5; possibly TRBD1 for D (5 bases). The CDR3 consists of 16 residues. CDR1 is LNHDA and CDR2 is SQIVND in the germline V gene (reference sequence). V was trimmed by 1 base and J by 0 bases, leaving 10 bases between them. Written as DNA, the CDR3 is TGTGCCAGTAGTATAGTGGGGGGATATAGCAATCAGCCCCAGCATTTT. Translating gives CASSIVGGYSNQPQHF.

This clone was detected only a few times. The CDR3 nucleotides are TGTGCCAGCAGCCTGTCACGGAACACGAACACCGGGGAGCTGTTTTTT. It yields the protein CASSLSRNTNTGELFF. The chain recombines TRBV2 with TRBJ2-2; D ambiguous. CDR3 length: 16 amino acids. Germline CDR1 is SNHLY and CDR2 is FYNNEI. V lost 6 bases and J lost 0, with 14 bases in between.

The V call is TRBV7-9, the J call TRBJ2-6; no firm D call. The V gene lost 2 bases and the J gene lost 0 bases, with 5 bases spanning the gap. Germline assignment: CDR1 SEHNR and CDR2 FQNEAQ (reference sequence). The CDR3 totals 15 residues. CDR3 region: CASSLTASGANVLTF. The CDR3 nucleotides read TGTGCCAGCAGCTTAACAGCCTCTGGGGCCAACGTCCTGACTTTC.

The chain recombines TRBV29-1 with TRBJ2-1; possible D gene TRBD1, 6 bases. This CDR3 comprises 15 residues. The germline V and J ends were trimmed by 2 bases and 6 bases, with 17 bases remaining between them. Germline V gives CDR1 SQVTM, CDR2 ANQGSEA. The CDR3 spells CSVETGRGIGNEQFF. CDR3 nucleotide sequence: TGCAGCGTTGAAACGGGCAGGGGTATTGGCAATGAGCAGTTCTTC.

The chain is built from TRBV7-2 and TRBJ2-1; 8 nucleotides match TRBD1. The ends lost 3 bases at V and 8 bases at J; junction bases unmatched: 12. The CDR3 totals 16 residues. Looked up from germline, CDR1 is SGHTA and CDR2 is FQGNSA. The DNA for the CDR3 is TGTGCCAGCAGCTTTAGCCTGACAGGGGCCAGCCATGAGCAGTTCTTC. Amino acid sequence: CASSFSLTGASHEQFF. Filled out from reference TRBV7-2 and TRBJ2-1, the complete variable domain reads GAGVSQSPSNKVTEKGKDVELRCDPISGHTALYWYRQSLGQGLEFLIYFQGNSAPDKSGLPSDRFSAERTGGSVSTLTIQRTQQEDSAVYLCASSFSLTGASHEQFFGPGTRLTVL.

The chain links TRBV5-1 to TRBJ2-1, with 8 bases matching TRBD2. Germline assignment: CDR1 SGHRS and CDR2 YFSETQ. V lost 0 bases to trimming and J lost 7 bases; unmatched junction nucleotides: 6. The CDR3 consists of 15 residues. The CDR3 DNA sequence: TGCGCCAGCAGCTTGGCCCCAGCGGGGGAAAATGAGCAGTTCTTC. Amino acid sequence: CASSLAPAGENEQFF.

V usage is TRBV4-3 and J usage is TRBJ1-2; 8 bases are a match to TRBD1. Trimming took 4 bases from V and 8 from J; bases not matched to a gene: 12. Germline V gene lookup returns CDR1 LGHNA and CDR2 YSLEER. This CDR3 is 15 amino acids long. CDR3 nucleotides: TGCGCCAGCAGCCCGTCCGGGACAGGCGGAACGGGCTACACCTTC. Amino acid sequence: CASSPSGTGGTGYTF.

The chain combines TRBV6-6 with TRBJ1-2; D gene ambiguous. Germline V gene lookup returns CDR1 MNHNY and CDR2 SVGAGI (reference sequence). The CDR3 loop spans 13 amino acids. The V and J ends lost 8 bases and 2 bases respectively, with 12 bases between them. The CDR3 here is CASRPGSNYGYTF. CDR3 sequence (DNA): TGTGCCAGCCGTCCAGGCTCGAACTATGGCTACACCTTC.

This chain uses TRBV27 with TRBJ2-7; D call uncertain. V lost 6 bases and J 0 bases, leaving 15 bases between the germline ends. The germline V gene has CDR1 MNHEY and CDR2 SMNVEV (reference sequence). The CDR3 sequence is 15 residues long. The CDR3 region has the DNA TGTGCCAGCAGCCCTGGGTCATATAGCTCCTACGAGCAGTACTTC. Translation gives CASSPGSYSSYEQYF.

The chain joins TRBV5-1 to TRBJ1-6, with D possibly being TRBD1 (6 bases). There are 15 residues in the CDR3. CDR1 SGHRS and CDR2 YFSETQ come from the germline V gene. Trimming cost V 0 bases and J 10 bases, with 14 bases left between them. CDR3 coding DNA: TGCGCCAGCAGCTTGGTTACGGGCCAGGGGTCACCCCTCCACTTT. Amino acid sequence: CASSLVTGQGSPLHF.

The chain is built from TRBV29-1 and TRBJ2-2; D gene uncertain. The germline V gene has CDR1 SQVTM and CDR2 ANQGSEA. The CDR3 extends over 14 amino acids. Trimming took 4 bases from V and 5 from J, leaving 14 bases between them. The CDR3 DNA is TGCAGCGTTGTTACAGACTTGCGGACCGGGGAGCTGTTTTTT. As protein: CSVVTDLRTGELFF.

The gene calls are TRBV18 and TRBJ1-1; D is unresolved. The CDR3 has 13 residues. Germline values: CDR1 KGHSH, CDR2 LQKENI. Trimming pared 6 bases from V and 0 bases from J, leaving 8 bases between. CDR3 loop: CASSVTLNTEAFF. The CDR3 nucleotides read TGTGCCAGCTCTGTGACACTGAACACTGAAGCTTTCTTT.

The chain recombines TRBV9 with TRBJ1-2; TRBD1 is a possible D gene (6 bases). Germline V gene data show CDR1 as SGDLS and CDR2 as YYNGEE. The V end was cut by 2 bases, the J end by 4 bases, with 15 bases between. This CDR3 has 15 amino acids. DNA for the CDR3: TGTGCCAGCAGCGTGGGGGGGGCGTCTCCCTATGGCTACACCTTC. Encoded protein: CASSVGGASPYGYTF.

The table lists this clone with a few counts. The chain joins TRBV5-6 to TRBJ1-2; a weak D match, TRBD1 (5 bases). V dropped 4 bases and J dropped 8 bases, with 15 bases sitting between them. Germline CDR1 is SGHDT and CDR2 is YYEEEE. The CDR3 sequence is 13 residues long. The CDR3 sequence is CASSPVARGGYTF. CDR3 DNA sequence: TGTGCCAGCAGCCCCGTCGCGAGGGGCGGCTACACCTTC.

This clone was counted a few times. The rearrangement joins TRBV19 to TRBJ1-5, with D unresolved. The length of the CDR3 is 16 residues. Germline V CDR1 and CDR2: LNHDA, SQIVND (reference sequence). Between the trimmed V and J ends, which lost 1 base and 0 bases, there was a span of 10 bases. CDR3: CASSIGGFYSNQPQHF. DNA for the CDR3: TGTGCCAGTAGTATAGGCGGATTCTATAGCAATCAGCCCCAGCATTTT.

This clone has a single count. V is TRBV18 and J is TRBJ1-1, with 8 nucleotides matching TRBD1. The germline gives CDR1 KGHSH, CDR2 LQKENI. The CDR3 covers 15 residues. Trimming removed 4 bases from V and 3 bases from J; junction bases left unmatched: 7. CDR3 loop: CASSRTDRADTEAFF. The CDR3 DNA reads as TGTGCCAGCTCACGGACGGACAGGGCCGACACTGAAGCTTTCTTT.

J is TRBJ1-1 and V is TRBV5-1; TRBD1 aligns across 7 bases. V shed 0 bases and J 5 bases; nucleotides not matched to a gene: 4. Germline-derived CDR1 and CDR2 are SGHRS and YFSETQ. CDR3 size: 14 residues. The CDR3 loop is CASSLERGPTEAFF. DNA of the CDR3: TGCGCCAGCAGCTTGGAGAGGGGGCCAACTGAAGCTTTCTTT.

The chain has TRBV4-3 and TRBJ2-7; D unclear. The CDR3 covers 15 residues. V was pared by 0 bases and J by 1 base, with 10 bases between. The germline V gene encodes CDR1 LGHNA and CDR2 YSLEER. CDR3 sequence reads: CASSQEITRSYEQYF. The CDR3 DNA is TGCGCCAGCAGCCAAGAGATCACCAGATCCTACGAGCAGTACTTC.

The rearrangement uses TRBV4-1 and TRBJ2-2, with D perhaps matching TRBD1 (6 bases). The CDR3 contains 19 residues. CDR1 and CDR2 from the germline V gene are MGHRA and YSYEKL. The germline V and J ends were trimmed by 1 base and 0 bases, with 18 bases remaining between them. The CDR3 DNA is TGCGCCAGCAGCCAAGTTCCCCATTACAGGGAATCGAACACCGGGGAGCTGTTTTTT. Translated, it gives CASSQVPHYRESNTGELFF.

CDR3: CASSEWGPSNQPQHF. CDR3 coding DNA: TGTGCCAGCAGTGAATGGGGACCTAGCAATCAGCCCCAGCATTTT. The chain carries TRBV6-1 and TRBJ1-5, with a possible D match to TRBD1 (5 bases). Trimming stripped 2 bases from V and 0 bases from J, with 8 bases between. Germline-derived CDR1 and CDR2 are MNHNS and SASEGT. This CDR3 is 15 amino acids long.

CDR3 coding DNA: TGTGCCAGTAGTATAGGAAGAGGGCTAGGCTACACCTTC. It codes for CASSIGRGLGYTF. The genes are TRBV19 and TRBJ1-2; D is ambiguous. Trimming left V 1 base short and J 8 bases short, with 11 bases between. This CDR3 comprises 13 residues. Germline assignment: CDR1 LNHDA and CDR2 SQIVND (reference sequence).

The chain carries TRBV6-5 and TRBJ2-1; D unclear. Germline CDR1 is MNHEY and CDR2 is SVGAGI. Trimming cost V 0 bases and J 8 bases, with 11 bases left between them. The CDR3 totals 14 residues. CDR3 nucleotides: TGTGCCAGCAGTTACTCTTCCGTACGGGATGAGCAGTTCTTC. This encodes CASSYSSVRDEQFF.

This chain links TRBV11-3 with TRBJ2-1; TRBD2 matches at 9 bases. This CDR3 has 16 residues. Germline-derived CDR1 and CDR2 are SGHNT and YENEEA. The J segment lost 4 bases and the V segment lost 1 base, leaving 5 bases of the junction unmatched. In nucleotides, the CDR3 is TGTGCCAGCAGCTTAGGAACTAGCGGGCCGTACAATGAGCAGTTCTTC. The encoded protein is CASSLGTSGPYNEQFF.

V and J are TRBV5-1 and TRBJ1-6, with D unresolved. The CDR3 spans 14 residues. CDR1 and CDR2 from the germline V gene are SGHRS and YFSETQ. Trimming stripped 0 bases from V and 7 bases from J, with 8 bases between. The CDR3 spells CASSLEAGNSPLHF. CDR3 DNA: TGCGCCAGCAGCTTGGAGGCAGGAAATTCACCCCTCCACTTT. Full variable domain (rest looked up from reference TRBV5-1 and TRBJ1-6): KAGVTQTPRYLIKTRGQQVTLSCSPISGHRSVSWYQQTPGQGLQFLFEYFSETQRNKGNFPGRFSGRQFSNSRSEMNVSTLELGDSALYLCASSLEAGNSPLHFGNGTRLTVT.

The CDR3 region has the DNA TGTGCCAGCCGGACAGGGGGCTTCACAGATACGCAGTATTTT. This gives the protein CASRTGGFTDTQYF. The genes are TRBV6-1 and TRBJ2-3; 11 bases line up with TRBD1. Per the germline V gene, CDR1 is MNHNS and CDR2 is SASEGT. CDR3 size: 14 residues. The trim removed 8 bases at V and 2 bases at J, leaving 3 bases unmatched.

The chain links TRBV19 to TRBJ1-6; D possibly corresponds to TRBD1 (6 bases). CDR1 and CDR2 from the germline V gene are LNHDA and SQIVND (reference sequence). The germline V and J ends were trimmed by 10 bases and 5 bases, with 12 bases remaining between them. This CDR3 is built from 13 residues. CDR3 sequence (DNA): TGTGCCACCCGACAGGTGGATAATTCACCCCTCCACTTT. This encodes CATRQVDNSPLHF. The full variable domain, completed using reference TRBV19 and TRBJ1-6, is DGGITQSPKYLFRKEGQNVTLSCEQNLNHDAMYWYRQDPGQGLRLIYYSQIVNDFQKGDIAEGYSVSREKKESFPLTVTSAQKNPTAFYLCATRQVDNSPLHFGNGTRLTVT.

The genes are TRBV10-3 and TRBJ1-5; the D gene is possibly TRBD1 (6 bases). In germline, CDR1 is ENHRY, CDR2 SYGVKD. The CDR3 spans 20 residues. V was shortened by 0 bases and J by 0 bases, with 21 bases between the two germline ends. The CDR3 here is CAISESRQDKPSYSNQPQHF. The CDR3 DNA reads as TGTGCCATCAGTGAGTCCCGACAGGATAAACCCTCTTATAGCAATCAGCCCCAGCATTTT.

The chain joins TRBV6-1 to TRBJ2-5; D not resolved. Between the trimmed V and J ends, which lost 4 bases and 4 bases, there was a span of 10 bases. This CDR3 region has 13 residues. Germline CDR1 and CDR2: MNHNS and SASEGT. CDR3 residues: CASSADSPETQYF. CDR3 bases: TGTGCCAGCAGTGCAGACTCCCCAGAGACCCAGTACTTC.

CDR3 sequence reads: CASSLEGRDSYEQYF. CDR3 DNA sequence: TGTGCCAGCAGCTTGGAGGGGCGGGACTCCTACGAGCAGTACTTC. The chain couples TRBV5-4 to TRBJ2-7, with D perhaps matching TRBD2 (6 bases). The CDR3 is 15 amino acids. Trimming removed 0 bases at V and 0 bases at J, with 10 bases between. Per the germline V gene, CDR1 is SGHNT and CDR2 is YYREEE (reference sequence). Complete variable domain (other parts from reference TRBV5-4 and TRBJ2-7): ETGVTQSPTHLIKTRGQQVTLRCSSQSGHNTVSWYQQALGQGPQFIFQYYREEENGRGNFPPRFSGLQFPNYSSELNVNALELDDSALYLCASSLEGRDSYEQYFGPGTRLTVT.

DNA for the CDR3: TGTGCCAGCAGTTACGAAGTTAGCGGCAACACCGGGGAGCTGTTTTTT. It specifies CASSYEVSGNTGELFF. V usage is TRBV6-5 and J usage is TRBJ2-2, with D tentatively TRBD2 (6 bases). This CDR3 has 16 amino acids. V lost 2 bases and J lost 2, with 12 bases in between. Germline assignment: CDR1 MNHEY and CDR2 SVGAGI.